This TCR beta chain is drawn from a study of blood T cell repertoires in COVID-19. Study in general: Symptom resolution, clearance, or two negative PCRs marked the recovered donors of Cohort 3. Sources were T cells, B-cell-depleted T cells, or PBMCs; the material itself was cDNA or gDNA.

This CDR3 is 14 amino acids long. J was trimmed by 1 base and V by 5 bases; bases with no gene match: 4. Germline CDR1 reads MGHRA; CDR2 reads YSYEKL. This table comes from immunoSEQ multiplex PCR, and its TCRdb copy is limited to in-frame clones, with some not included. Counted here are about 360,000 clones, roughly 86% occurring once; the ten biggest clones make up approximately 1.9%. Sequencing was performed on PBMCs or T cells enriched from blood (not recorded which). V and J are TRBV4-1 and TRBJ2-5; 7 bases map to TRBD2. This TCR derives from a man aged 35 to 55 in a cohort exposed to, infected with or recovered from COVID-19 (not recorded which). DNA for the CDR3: TGCGCCAGCAGCATTACTAGCGCCCAAGAGACCCAGTACTTC. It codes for CASSITSAQETQYF.